Listed below are T cell receptor beta chains from one sample, sequenced in a study of CD8+ T cells in alopecia areata. Sequencing used immunoSEQ multiplex PCR; TCRdb keeps in-frame clones, though not all of them. Here the sample spans more than 200,000 clones, approximately 70% being singletons. Sequences were derived from CD4+ T cells sorted from blood, sampled around week 42, from a patient treated with tofacitinib. Every receptor here comes from a human donor with alopecia areata. Both conserved end residues are part of each CDR3. D genes are given only for firm matches. A clone size is listed for some rows: how often the clone was seen (once, few, many), or a class if it is expanded.

V gene: TRBV29-1
clone size: few
J gene: TRBJ2-7
D gene: NA
CDR3 protein: CSVDDSYEQYF
CDR3 DNA: TGCAGCGTTGACGACTCCTACGAGCAGTACTTC

V gene: TRBV11-2
clone size: few
J gene: TRBJ2-7
D gene: NA
CDR3 protein: CASSSQGGLPQYF
CDR3 DNA: TGTGCCAGCAGCTCCCAGGGGGGTCTCCCGCAGTACTTC

V gene: TRBV29-1
clone size: NA
J gene: TRBJ2-7
D gene: TRBD1
CDR3 protein: CSVGPRAGGEQYF
CDR3 DNA: TGCAGCGTAGGCCCTAGGGCAGGGGGCGAGCAGTACTTC

V gene: TRBV6-5
clone size: NA
J gene: TRBJ1-2
D gene: NA
CDR3 protein: CASRGQRALDYGYTF
CDR3 DNA: TGTGCCAGCAGGGGACAAAGGGCCTTGGACTATGGCTACACCTTC

V gene: TRBV9
clone size: NA
J gene: TRBJ2-1
D gene: NA
CDR3 protein: CASSVGGIKGNEQFF
CDR3 DNA: TGTGCCAGCAGCGTAGGAGGGATTAAGGGGAATGAGCAGTTCTTC

V gene: TRBV30
clone size: NA
J gene: TRBJ1-4
D gene: NA
CDR3 protein: CAWSTNNEKLFF
CDR3 DNA: TGTGCCTGGAGCACCAATAATGAAAAACTGTTTTTT

V gene: TRBV11-2
clone size: NA
J gene: TRBJ2-7
D gene: TRBD1
CDR3 protein: CASSFRTGSFYEQYF
CDR3 DNA: TGTGCCAGCAGCTTCAGGACAGGGAGTTTCTACGAGCAGTACTTC

V gene: TRBV29-1
clone size: few
J gene: TRBJ1-1
D gene: NA
CDR3 protein: CSVGGGMNTEAFF
CDR3 DNA: TGCAGCGTTGGTGGGGGGATGAACACTGAAGCTTTCTTT

V gene: TRBV15
clone size: few
J gene: TRBJ2-2
D gene: TRBD1
CDR3 protein: CATSASRGQNTGELFF
CDR3 DNA: TGTGCCACCAGCGCTAGCAGGGGGCAGAACACCGGGGAGCTGTTTTTT

V gene: TRBV30
clone size: few
J gene: TRBJ1-5
D gene: NA
CDR3 protein: CAWSSEGRRADQPQHF
CDR3 DNA: TGTGCCTGGAGTTCCGAGGGGAGACGGGCGGATCAGCCCCAGCATTTT

V gene: TRBV6-5
clone size: NA
J gene: TRBJ1-5
D gene: NA
CDR3 protein: CASSSGPGGQPQHF
CDR3 DNA: TGTGCCAGCAGTTCCGGACCAGGAGGCCAGCCCCAGCATTTT

V gene: TRBV10-2
clone size: NA
J gene: TRBJ2-7
D gene: NA
CDR3 protein: CANICRGSSYEQYF
CDR3 DNA: TGCGCCAATATTTGCAGGGGTAGCTCCTACGAGCAGTACTTC

V gene: TRBV29-1
clone size: NA
J gene: TRBJ1-2
D gene: NA
CDR3 protein: CSVSLADTGYTF
CDR3 DNA: TGCAGCGTTAGTCTCGCGGACACCGGCTACACCTTC

V gene: TRBV11-3
clone size: few
J gene: TRBJ2-1
D gene: NA
CDR3 protein: CASSLGGQGGNEQFF
CDR3 DNA: TGTGCCAGCAGCTTAGGAGGGCAAGGGGGGAATGAGCAGTTCTTC

V gene: TRBV12-5
clone size: NA
J gene: TRBJ1-6
D gene: NA
CDR3 protein: CASGLGIRGPYNSPLHF
CDR3 DNA: TGTGCTAGTGGTTTGGGAATCAGGGGACCCTATAATTCACCCCTCCACTTT

V gene: TRBV5-6
clone size: NA
J gene: TRBJ1-5
D gene: TRBD1
CDR3 protein: CASSFWDSRGAQHF
CDR3 DNA: TGTGCCAGCAGCTTTTGGGACAGCCGTGGGGCCCAGCATTTT

V gene: TRBV13
clone size: few
J gene: TRBJ2-5
D gene: NA
CDR3 protein: CASSLGLELVETQYF
CDR3 DNA: TGTGCCAGCAGCTTAGGTTTGGAGTTGGTGGAGACCCAGTACTTC